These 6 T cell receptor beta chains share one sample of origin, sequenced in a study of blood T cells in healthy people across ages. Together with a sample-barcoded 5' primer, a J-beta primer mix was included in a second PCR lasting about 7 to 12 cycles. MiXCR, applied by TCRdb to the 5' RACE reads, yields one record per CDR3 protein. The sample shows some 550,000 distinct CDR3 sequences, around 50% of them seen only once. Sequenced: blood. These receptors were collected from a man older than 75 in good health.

CDR3 coding DNA: TGTGCCAGCACCAGGACAGCCATCACAGATACGCAGTATTTT. It encodes CASTRTAITDTQYF. The chain joins TRBV9 to TRBJ2-3; a possible D gene is TRBD1 (6 bases). CDR3 size: 14 residues. Germline V CDR1 and CDR2: SGDLS, YYNGEE. V was shortened by 6 bases and J by 2 bases, with 13 bases between the two germline ends.

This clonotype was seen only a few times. The CDR3, as DNA: TGCGCCAGCAGAACTGACAGCTACGAGCAGTACTTC. Encoded protein: CASRTDSYEQYF. The J gene is TRBJ2-7, the V gene TRBV5-1; D may be TRBD1 (5 bases). Germline lookup yields CDR1 SGHRS and CDR2 YFSETQ. This CDR3 spans 12 amino acids. V was shortened by 5 bases and J by 3 bases, with 9 bases between the two germline ends. Combining the CDR3 with reference TRBV5-1 and TRBJ2-7 gives the whole variable domain KAGVTQTPRYLIKTRGQQVTLSCSPISGHRSVSWYQQTPGQGLQFLFEYFSETQRNKGNFPGRFSGRQFSNSRSEMNVSTLELGDSALYLCASRTDSYEQYFGPGTRLTVT.

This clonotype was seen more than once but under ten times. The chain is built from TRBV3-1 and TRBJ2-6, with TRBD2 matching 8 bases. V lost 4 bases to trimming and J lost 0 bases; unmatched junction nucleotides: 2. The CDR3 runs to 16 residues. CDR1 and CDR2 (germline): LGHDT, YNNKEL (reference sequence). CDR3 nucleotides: TGTGCCAGCAGCCCGACTAGCGACTCTGGGGCCAACGTCCTGACTTTC. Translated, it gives CASSPTSDSGANVLTF.

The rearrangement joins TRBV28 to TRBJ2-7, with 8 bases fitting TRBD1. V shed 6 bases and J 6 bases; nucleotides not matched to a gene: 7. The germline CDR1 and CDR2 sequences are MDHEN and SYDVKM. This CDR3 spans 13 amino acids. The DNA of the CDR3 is TGTGCCAGCAGAGGGACAGGCTCCGGCGAGCAGTACTTC. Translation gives CASRGTGSGEQYF.

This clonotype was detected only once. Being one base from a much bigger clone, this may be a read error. Here the CDR3 DNA reads TGTGCCAGCAGTGACCAAGGCAGCATTACCGCAGATACGCAGTATTTT. This encodes CASSDQGSITADTQYF. The chain combines TRBV6-1 with TRBJ2-3; D remains unclear. The V gene's germline CDR1 is MNHNS and CDR2 SASEGT. The germline V and J ends were trimmed by 3 bases and 4 bases, with 17 bases remaining between them. This CDR3 is built from 16 residues.

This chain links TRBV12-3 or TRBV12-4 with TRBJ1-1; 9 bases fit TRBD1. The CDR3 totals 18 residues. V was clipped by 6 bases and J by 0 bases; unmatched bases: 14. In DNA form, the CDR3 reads TGTGCCAGCAGAACTACAATGGACAGGGGCTTCGTGAACACTGAAGCTTTCTTT. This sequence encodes CASRTTMDRGFVNTEAFF.